A single sample is the source of the 31 T cell receptor beta chains below, sequenced in a study of PD-L1 blockade in urothelial cancer. The time point: pretreatment peripheral blood. Method: immunoSEQ multiplex PCR; TCRdb's copy keeps in-frame clones and lacks some. Among fewer than 100,000 clones listed, around four fifths were seen once. The material sequenced was PBMCs, taken around atezolizumab (anti-PD-L1) treatment. The receptors come from a man between 40 and 49 years old with urothelial cancer.

There are a few counts of this clone. The V gene is TRBV7-2, the J gene TRBJ2-5; the D is unclear. With 5 bases removed from V and 5 bases from J, the gap between germline ends came to 6 bases. The CDR3 loop spans 11 amino acids. Germline loops: CDR1 SGHTA, CDR2 FQGNSA. In DNA, the CDR3 is TGTGCCAGCAGCCTGACTGAGACCCAGTACTTC. This translates into CASSLTETQYF.

V usage is TRBV11-3 and J usage is TRBJ2-1; no definite D call. Germline V lookup: CDR1 SGHNT, CDR2 YENEEA. V gave up 8 bases and J gave up 8 bases, with 16 bases separating them. CDR3 length: 13 residues. CDR3 DNA: TGTGCCAGCTCGTCGGTCCCGAGCGATGAGCAGTTCTTC. Amino acids: CASSSVPSDEQFF. Based on the CDR3 plus reference TRBV11-3 and TRBJ2-1, the full variable domain is EAGVVQSPRYKIIEKKQPVAFWCNPISGHNTLYWYLQNLGQGPELLIRYENEEAVDDSQLPKDRFSAERLKGVDSTLKIQPAELGDSAVYLCASSSVPSDEQFFGPGTRLTVL.

The chain carries TRBV5-1 and TRBJ1-3; D remains ambiguous. This CDR3 is built from 16 residues. Germline CDR1 and CDR2: SGHRS and YFSETQ. V was pared by 4 bases and J by 0 bases, with 14 bases between. This CDR3 is CASSIGGLTSGNTIYF. CDR3 nucleotides: TGCGCCAGCAGCATAGGAGGACTGACCTCTGGAAACACCATATATTTT. The full variable domain, rest sourced from reference TRBV5-1 and TRBJ1-3, is KAGVTQTPRYLIKTRGQQVTLSCSPISGHRSVSWYQQTPGQGLQFLFEYFSETQRNKGNFPGRFSGRQFSNSRSEMNVSTLELGDSALYLCASSIGGLTSGNTIYFGEGSWLTVV.

This clone was detected only a few times. The rearrangement joins TRBV7-9 to TRBJ2-1, with TRBD1 matching 8 bases. CDR3 length equals 16 residues. V lost 5 bases to trimming and J lost 7 bases; unmatched junction nucleotides: 13. From germline, CDR1 is SEHNR and CDR2 FQNEAQ (reference sequence). The DNA of the CDR3 is TGTGCCAGCAGCCCACCGGGGGCAGGGGGCAGGAATGAGCAGTTCTTC. This gives the protein CASSPPGAGGRNEQFF.

This clone showed up just a few times. The chain carries TRBV25-1 and TRBJ1-3; 7 bases are a match to TRBD1. Germline values: CDR1 MGHDK, CDR2 SYGVNS. The trim removed 1 base at V and 0 bases at J, leaving 0 bases unmatched. The CDR3 loop spans 15 amino acids. CDR3 sequence reads: CASSEWDSSGNTIYF. CDR3 DNA: TGTGCCAGCAGTGAATGGGACAGCTCTGGAAACACCATATATTTT.

The chain has TRBV5-1 and TRBJ1-1, with a weak D call TRBD1 (6 bases). Per the germline V gene, CDR1 is SGHRS and CDR2 is YFSETQ. V lost 5 bases to trimming and J lost 1 base, with 12 bases between them. This CDR3 region has 14 residues. CDR3 loop: CASRTGTTNTEAFF. The CDR3 nucleotides are TGCGCCAGCAGGACCGGGACAACGAACACTGAAGCTTTCTTT. The full variable domain, with the rest looked up from reference TRBV5-1 and TRBJ1-1, is KAGVTQTPRYLIKTRGQQVTLSCSPISGHRSVSWYQQTPGQGLQFLFEYFSETQRNKGNFPGRFSGRQFSNSRSEMNVSTLELGDSALYLCASRTGTTNTEAFFGQGTRLTVV.

This chain links TRBV27 with TRBJ1-5; D ambiguous. This CDR3 region has 15 residues. V lost 1 base and J lost 3, with 10 bases in between. Germline lookup yields CDR1 MNHEY and CDR2 SMNVEV (reference sequence). Here the CDR3 reads CASSLYYRINQPQHF. DNA of the CDR3: TGTGCCAGCAGTTTATACTACCGGATCAATCAGCCCCAGCATTTT.

The genes are TRBV11-2 and TRBJ1-1; TRBD1 is a possible D gene (6 bases). The CDR3 length is 15 residues. V shed 5 bases and J shed 7 bases, with 20 bases lying between them. In germline, CDR1 is SGHAT, CDR2 FQNNGV. The CDR3 reads CASSHLTTGGGEAFF. The CDR3 region has the DNA TGTGCCAGCAGCCATCTCACGACAGGCGGTGGTGAAGCTTTCTTT.

The chain carries TRBV7-9 and TRBJ1-5; TRBD1 matches at 8 bases. This CDR3 has 15 residues. Losses at the gene ends were 1 base for V and 6 bases for J; bases not matched to a gene: 5. Germline CDR1 SEHNR, CDR2 FQNEAQ (reference sequence). In nucleotides, the CDR3 is TGTGCCAGCAGCTTAGGACAGGGGAGCGGTCAGCCCCAGCATTTT. This sequence encodes CASSLGQGSGQPQHF.

V is TRBV11-2 and J is TRBJ1-1, with 7 bases aligning to TRBD1. The CDR3 consists of 13 residues. In germline, CDR1 is SGHAT, CDR2 FQNNGV. The CDR3 DNA follows: TGTGCTACCCGTAGGGACAGTTACACTGAAGCTTTCTTT. Its translation is CATRRDSYTEAFF.

The CDR3 sequence: CASSPLDRGITEAFF. CDR3 nucleotide sequence: TGTGCCAGCAGCCCCCTGGACAGGGGAATCACTGAAGCTTTCTTT. The J gene is TRBJ1-1, the V gene TRBV14; 9 bases are shared with TRBD1. The CDR3 loop spans 15 amino acids. Per germline, CDR1 SGHDN and CDR2 FVKESK. V lost 4 bases and J lost 4; bases outside the gene matches: 7.

This clone was seen repeatedly, ten times or more. The V gene is TRBV10-3, the J gene TRBJ2-7, with D hard to call. The CDR3 sequence is 12 residues long. The germline V gene encodes CDR1 ENHRY and CDR2 SYGVKD. The ends were cut back, 3 bases at V and 0 bases at J, with 3 bases in the middle. The CDR3 loop reads CAISDSSYEQYF. The CDR3 region has the DNA TGTGCCATCAGTGACTCCTCCTACGAGCAGTACTTC.

The V gene is TRBV18, the J gene TRBJ2-2, with D tentatively TRBD2 (5 bases). Germline V gene sequence: CDR1 KGHSH, CDR2 LQKENI. CDR3 size: 14 residues. V gave up 0 bases and J gave up 3 bases, with 5 bases separating them. The CDR3 region is CASSPPRDTGELFF. In DNA, the CDR3 is TGTGCCAGCTCACCACCGAGGGACACCGGGGAGCTGTTTTTT. Drawing the rest from reference TRBV18 and TRBJ2-2, the complete variable domain is NAGVMQNPRHLVRRRGQEARLRCSPMKGHSHVYWYRQLPEEGLKFMVYLQKENIIDESGMPKERFSAEFPKEGPSILRIQQVVRGDSAAYFCASSPPRDTGELFFGEGSRLTVL.

This sequence joins TRBV2 and TRBJ2-7, with 9 nucleotides matching TRBD2. Germline lookup yields CDR1 SNHLY and CDR2 FYNNEI. This CDR3 contains 15 residues. The V segment lost 4 bases and the J segment 2 bases; nucleotides outside the gene matches: 6. Here the CDR3 reads CASSATASGAYEQYF. The CDR3 DNA reads TGTGCCAGCAGTGCAACTGCTAGCGGGGCCTACGAGCAGTACTTC. The complete variable domain, with remaining parts taken from reference TRBV2 and TRBJ2-7, reads EPEVTQTPSHQVTQMGQEVILRCVPISNHLYFYWYRQILGQKVEFLVSFYNNEISEKSEIFDDQFSVERPDGSNFTLKIRSTKLEDSAMYFCASSATASGAYEQYFGPGTRLTVT.

This clone was observed a handful of times. This chain links TRBV2 with TRBJ1-5; no firm D call. This CDR3 is built from 14 residues. The germline V gene has CDR1 SNHLY and CDR2 FYNNEI. Between the trimmed V and J ends, which lost 7 bases and 0 bases, there was a span of 10 bases. DNA for the CDR3: TGTGCCAGCATGAGACTCAATAGCAATCAGCCCCAGCATTTT. Translation gives CASMRLNSNQPQHF.

This sequence joins TRBV28 and TRBJ1-1, with 8 bases that match TRBD1. There are 15 residues in the CDR3. Germline CDR1 reads MDHEN; CDR2 reads SYDVKM. With 1 base clipped from V and 5 bases from J, the junction kept 6 bases outside the gene matches. CDR3: CASSLFRTGKTEAFF. The CDR3 DNA is TGTGCCAGCAGTTTATTCAGGACAGGGAAGACTGAAGCTTTCTTT.

The chain carries TRBV10-3 and TRBJ2-5; D uncertain. V was clipped by 3 bases and J by 4 bases, with 6 bases between them. CDR1 is ENHRY and CDR2 is SYGVKD in the germline V gene. CDR3 size: 12 residues. The CDR3 sequence: CAISDHGETQYF. In DNA, the CDR3 is TGTGCCATCAGTGACCACGGAGAGACCCAGTACTTC.

The chain carries TRBV30 and TRBJ2-7; 9 bases agree with TRBD2. Trimming removed 4 bases from V and 2 bases from J; junction bases left unmatched: 0. The germline CDR1 and CDR2 sequences are GTSNPN and SVGIG (reference sequence). The CDR3 is 12 amino acids. Written as DNA, the CDR3 is TGTGCCTGGACTAGCGGGACCTACGAGCAGTACTTC. Its translation is CAWTSGTYEQYF. The entire variable domain, with the rest obtained from reference TRBV30 and TRBJ2-7, is as follows: SQTIHQWPATLVQPVGSPLSLECTVEGTSNPNLYWYRQAAGRGLQLLFYSVGIGQISSEVPQNLSASRPQDRQFILSSKKLLLSDSGFYLCAWTSGTYEQYFGPGTRLTVT.

The chain has TRBV7-8 and TRBJ2-7; TRBD1 agrees at 7 bases. With V trimmed by 7 bases and J by 3 bases, 3 bases remained unmatched. The CDR3 runs 12 residues. Germline V gene data show CDR1 as SGHVS and CDR2 as FQNEAQ. CDR3 coding DNA: TGTGCCAGCACCCCAGGGGGCTACGAGCAGTACTTC. It is translated as CASTPGGYEQYF.

The chain joins TRBV28 to TRBJ2-5; maybe TRBD2 (6 bases). The germline V gene encodes CDR1 MDHEN and CDR2 SYDVKM. V gave up 5 bases and J gave up 5 bases, with 18 bases separating them. This CDR3 comprises 15 residues. This CDR3 reads CASSPLSWSGETQYF. The CDR3 DNA follows: TGTGCCAGCAGTCCCCTCTCATGGAGCGGGGAGACCCAGTACTTC. Full variable domain (missing parts from reference TRBV28 and TRBJ2-5): DVKVTQSSRYLVKRTGEKVFLECVQDMDHENMFWYRQDPGLGLRLIYFSYDVKMKEKGDIPEGYSVSREKKERFSLILESASTNQTSMYLCASSPLSWSGETQYFGPGTRLLVL.

The J gene is TRBJ2-1, the V gene TRBV14; TRBD2 aligns across 14 bases. J gave up 10 bases and V 4 bases, and 6 bases lay outside the gene matches. Germline V gene sequence: CDR1 SGHDN, CDR2 FVKESK. The CDR3 is made up of 15 amino acids. CDR3 nucleotides: TGTGCCAGCAGCCGGACTAGCGGGAGGTTGGGCGAGCAGTTCTTC. Its translation: CASSRTSGRLGEQFF.

The rearrangement joins TRBV28 to TRBJ2-5; a weak D match, TRBD1 (6 bases). Trimming stripped 3 bases from V and 2 bases from J, with 13 bases between. The CDR3 runs 15 residues. The germline V gene has CDR1 MDHEN and CDR2 SYDVKM. Written as DNA, the CDR3 is TGTGCCAGCAGTTTGCCGGACAGTAGACAAGAGACCCAGTACTTC. Encoded protein: CASSLPDSRQETQYF.

The rearrangement uses TRBV18 and TRBJ2-1; TRBD2 matches at 10 bases. V shed 4 bases and J 7 bases; nucleotides not matched to a gene: 7. The CDR3 runs 15 residues. Germline lookup yields CDR1 KGHSH and CDR2 LQKENI. CDR3 sequence: CASSRGLAEGNEQFF. The DNA for the CDR3 is TGTGCCAGCTCACGTGGACTAGCGGAGGGAAATGAGCAGTTCTTC.

The chain links TRBV6-1 to TRBJ1-1; D is uncertain. The CDR3 has 13 amino acids. Germline V gene lookup returns CDR1 MNHNS and CDR2 SASEGT. Trimming took off 5 bases at V and 1 base at J, with 8 bases between the two ends. Here the CDR3 DNA reads TGTGCCAGCAGTAACGACTGGAACACTGAAGCTTTCTTT. Encoded protein: CASSNDWNTEAFF.

This chain links TRBV9 with TRBJ2-2; TRBD1 agrees at 10 bases. Germline V lookup: CDR1 SGDLS, CDR2 YYNGEE. The CDR3 extends over 18 amino acids. V was pared by 2 bases and J by 5 bases, with 12 bases of the junction left unmatched. Here the CDR3 DNA reads TGTGCCAGCAGCGTCGGGATGAAAGACAGGGGGCAAACCGGGGAGCTGTTTTTT. Amino acids: CASSVGMKDRGQTGELFF.

This clone was observed a handful of times. J is TRBJ2-1 and V is TRBV7-3; D possibly corresponds to TRBD2 (6 bases). In germline, CDR1 is SGHTA, CDR2 FQGTGA. CDR3 length: 16 amino acids. The V end lost 3 bases, the J end lost 0 bases, and 12 bases lay between the germline ends. CDR3 coding DNA: TGTGCCAGCAGCTTGATGGAGACTAGCTCCTACAATGAGCAGTTCTTC. Protein: CASSLMETSSYNEQFF.

The chain carries TRBV5-6 and TRBJ1-2; tentative D call: TRBD1 (5 bases). Germline V gives CDR1 SGHDT, CDR2 YYEEEE. V gave up 4 bases and J gave up 3 bases, with 10 bases separating them. The CDR3 sequence is 13 residues long. The CDR3 nucleotides read TGTGCCAGCAGCGGGGGGGGTTACTATGGCTACACCTTC. Protein product: CASSGGGYYGYTF.

The gene calls are TRBV5-1 and TRBJ2-7; possible D gene TRBD1, 5 bases. The CDR3 is 12 residues long. Per germline, CDR1 SGHRS and CDR2 YFSETQ. V was trimmed by 4 bases and J by 8 bases, leaving 13 bases between them. CDR3 residues: CASSPQGSQQYF. CDR3 sequence (DNA): TGCGCCAGCAGCCCCCAGGGATCCCAGCAGTACTTC.

The sample holds a few counts of this clone. The chain combines TRBV7-9 with TRBJ1-1; D is possibly TRBD1 (5 bases). CDR3 length: 14 residues. V lost 4 bases and J 5 bases, leaving 14 bases between the germline ends. In germline, CDR1 is SEHNR, CDR2 FQNEAQ (reference sequence). This CDR3 reads CASSYGDSGTEAFF. The CDR3 coding sequence is TGTGCCAGCAGCTACGGGGACTCGGGGACTGAAGCTTTCTTT.

The chain has TRBV14 and TRBJ1-1; 7 bases are a match to TRBD1. Germline values: CDR1 SGHDN, CDR2 FVKESK. The CDR3 spans 13 residues. V shed 0 bases and J 9 bases; nucleotides not matched to a gene: 4. CDR3 sequence reads: CASSQERGLKAFF. CDR3 nucleotide sequence: TGTGCCAGCAGCCAAGAGAGGGGGCTCAAAGCTTTCTTT.

V gene TRBV10-2 combines with J gene TRBJ1-5; the D is unclear. The V end lost 4 bases, the J end lost 9 bases, and 13 bases lay between the germline ends. There are 13 residues in the CDR3. Per germline, CDR1 WSHSY and CDR2 SAAADI. The DNA for the CDR3 is TGCGCCAGCAGTGGGCGTCAATCGGGGCCCCAGCATTTT. The encoded protein is CASSGRQSGPQHF.